The 25 T cell receptor beta chains below all came from one sample that was sequenced in a study of cytomegalovirus exposure and HLA in healthy donors. In the PCR, 60 Vbeta and 13 Jbeta primers were used. The table came from immunoSEQ multiplex PCR; TCRdb's copy has only in-frame clones and leaves some out. The repertoire holds over 150,000 clones, with more than 70% as singletons. The source material was PBMCs. These receptors all stem from a woman between 40 and 55 years old in good health and CMV-seropositive.

The rearrangement uses TRBV6-5 and TRBJ1-5, with TRBD1 matching 8 bases. The CDR3 spans 15 residues. V trimming: 0 bases; J trimming: 3 bases; junction bases outside the gene matches: 1. Germline loops: CDR1 MNHEY, CDR2 SVGAGI. The CDR3 DNA is TGTGCCAGCAGTTACTCCAGGGGGCCCAATCAGCCCCAGCATTTT. Protein: CASSYSRGPNQPQHF.

The V and J genes are TRBV4-1 and TRBJ2-2; 14 nucleotides align to TRBD2. Per the germline V gene, CDR1 is MGHRA and CDR2 is YSYEKL. With 5 bases clipped from V and 6 bases from J, the junction kept 5 bases outside the gene matches. The CDR3 is made up of 16 amino acids. In DNA, the CDR3 is TGCGCCAGCAGCACTGAGGGACTAGCGGGAGCCGGGGAGCTGTTTTTT. Translation: CASSTEGLAGAGELFF.

This clone occurred once. The CDR3 is CASSPGTTYEQYF. CDR3 coding DNA: TGTGCCAGCTCACCAGGTACAACCTACGAGCAGTACTTC. The rearrangement links TRBV18 to TRBJ2-7; no clear D. The CDR3 is made up of 13 amino acids. The germline CDR1 and CDR2 sequences are KGHSH and LQKENI. V was trimmed by 2 bases and J by 2 bases, leaving 7 bases between them.

This clone was seen many times. The chain is built from TRBV6-1 and TRBJ2-2; D remains unclear. Trimming took 1 base from V and 7 from J, leaving 7 bases between them. This CDR3 comprises 13 residues. Germline CDR1 MNHNS, CDR2 SASEGT. The CDR3 nucleotides are TGTGCCAGCAGTGAAGGAGAGCTCGGGGAGCTGTTTTTT. This sequence encodes CASSEGELGELFF.

This clone was recorded a few times. The J gene is TRBJ2-2, the V gene TRBV5-5, with 12 bases that match TRBD2. J lost 4 bases, V lost 5 bases, and 6 bases had no gene match. The germline V gene has CDR1 SGHKS and CDR2 YYEKEE (reference sequence). The CDR3 length is 16 residues. The CDR3 region is CASRRLAGVGTGELFF. In DNA, the CDR3 is TGTGCCAGCAGGAGACTAGCGGGAGTCGGCACCGGGGAGCTGTTTTTT. Variable domain in full (rest from reference TRBV5-5 and TRBJ2-2): DAGVTQSPTHLIKTRGQQVTLRCSPISGHKSVSWYQQVLGQGPQFIFQYYEKEERGRGNFPDRFSARQFPNYSSELNVNALLLGDSALYLCASRRLAGVGTGELFFGEGSRLTVL.

V gene TRBV10-1 combines with J gene TRBJ2-1; 9 positions match TRBD2. With V trimmed by 9 bases and J by 2 bases, 8 bases remained unmatched. The CDR3 has 15 residues. Germline V gives CDR1 WNHNN, CDR2 SYGVQD (reference sequence). This chain's CDR3 is CARGTGLATYNEQFF. The CDR3 bases are TGCGCCAGGGGAACAGGACTAGCGACCTACAATGAGCAGTTCTTC.

This clone appeared once. The chain uses TRBV12-5 and TRBJ1-3, with D hard to call. The CDR3 loop spans 17 amino acids. CDR1 and CDR2 from the germline V gene are LGHNT and FRNRAP. V was pared by 0 bases and J by 2 bases, with 14 bases between. The CDR3 DNA reads TGTGCTAGTGGTTTGGTAATGAGTACTCGGGCTGGAAACACCATATATTTT. Translation gives CASGLVMSTRAGNTIYF.

V usage is TRBV29-1 and J usage is TRBJ2-1, with 7 bases matching TRBD1. The V gene end was trimmed by 6 bases and the J gene end by 7 bases; junction bases not matched to a gene: 9. CDR1 is SQVTM and CDR2 is ANQGSEA in the germline V gene. The CDR3 loop spans 13 amino acids. The CDR3 reads CSVDREARNEQFF. The CDR3 coding sequence is TGCAGCGTAGACAGGGAAGCCAGGAATGAGCAGTTCTTC.

This clone was seen a few times. The chain recombines TRBV27 with TRBJ1-4, with 9 bases lining up with TRBD1. Germline V lookup: CDR1 MNHEY, CDR2 SMNVEV (reference sequence). With 6 bases clipped from V and 2 bases from J, the junction kept 13 bases outside the gene matches. The CDR3 sequence is 18 residues long. The CDR3 DNA follows: TGTGCCAGCAGAGCAACCGGGACAGGGCCTTTCACTAATGAAAAACTGTTTTTT. This encodes CASRATGTGPFTNEKLFF.

The chain joins TRBV7-3 to TRBJ1-5; 7 bases agree with TRBD1. The junction had 3 bases not matched to a gene; V was cut back by 5 bases and J by 5 bases. The CDR3 is made up of 13 amino acids. Germline loops: CDR1 SGHTA, CDR2 FQGTGA. The CDR3 region is CASSRGRDQPQHF. The CDR3 nucleotides read TGTGCCAGCAGCAGGGGGCGCGATCAGCCCCAGCATTTT.

This clone appeared a few times. This chain uses TRBV7-8 with TRBJ2-3; 9 bases map to TRBD2. V gave up 4 bases and J gave up 6 bases; unmatched junction bases: 8. CDR3 length: 15 residues. Per the germline V gene, CDR1 is SGHVS and CDR2 is FQNEAQ. DNA of the CDR3: TGTGCCAGCAGCTCTAACACCGGGACTAGCGATACGCAGTATTTT. It yields the protein CASSSNTGTSDTQYF. The whole variable domain, filled in from reference TRBV7-8 and TRBJ2-3, reads GAGVSQSPRYKVAKRGQDVALRCDPISGHVSLFWYQQALGQGPEFLTYFQNEAQLDKSGLPSDRFFAERPEGSVSTLKIQRTQQEDSAVYLCASSSNTGTSDTQYFGPGTRLTVL.

The J gene is TRBJ2-1, the V gene TRBV13; D might be TRBD1 (5 bases). The ends were cut back, 1 base at V and 3 bases at J, with 13 bases in the middle. Germline CDR1 reads PRHDT; CDR2 reads FYEKMQ (reference sequence). The CDR3 covers 16 residues. The chain's CDR3 is CASSLAYAGFYNEQFF. CDR3 coding DNA: TGTGCCAGCAGCTTAGCTTATGCAGGGTTCTACAATGAGCAGTTCTTC.

The chain carries TRBV7-2 and TRBJ2-3; tentative D call: TRBD2 (5 bases). The CDR3 spans 14 residues. Trimming pared 5 bases from V and 4 bases from J, leaving 13 bases between. Germline-derived CDR1 and CDR2 are SGHTA and FQGNSA. The CDR3 sequence: CASSTDTGSDTQYF. The CDR3 DNA is TGTGCCAGCAGCACAGACACGGGATCAGATACGCAGTATTTT.

The gene calls are TRBV28 and TRBJ1-1, with D possibly being TRBD1 (5 bases). The CDR3 has 15 residues. V was trimmed by 2 bases and J by 1 base, leaving 11 bases between them. Germline V gives CDR1 MDHEN, CDR2 SYDVKM. The CDR3: CASSLRQGGNTEAFF. The CDR3 nucleotides are TGTGCCAGCAGTTTACGGCAGGGAGGGAACACTGAAGCTTTCTTT. Full variable domain (missing parts from reference TRBV28 and TRBJ1-1): DVKVTQSSRYLVKRTGEKVFLECVQDMDHENMFWYRQDPGLGLRLIYFSYDVKMKEKGDIPEGYSVSREKKERFSLILESASTNQTSMYLCASSLRQGGNTEAFFGQGTRLTVV.

This clone was observed once. V is TRBV9 and J is TRBJ2-2, with 8 bases that match TRBD2. The J segment lost 7 bases and the V segment lost 9 bases, leaving 11 bases of the junction unmatched. Per germline, CDR1 SGDLS and CDR2 YYNGEE. The CDR3 runs to 14 residues. The CDR3: CATGGERIDGELFF. For the CDR3, the DNA is TGTGCCACCGGGGGGGAGCGGATTGACGGGGAGCTGTTTTTT. Variable domain in full (rest from reference TRBV9 and TRBJ2-2): DSGVTQTPKHLITATGQRVTLRCSPRSGDLSVYWYQQSLDQGLQFLIQYYNGEERAKGNILERFSAQQFPDLHSELNLSSLELGDSALYFCATGGERIDGELFFGEGSRLTVL.

The V and J genes are TRBV19 and TRBJ2-5; weak D call: TRBD1 (6 bases). The CDR3 runs 14 residues. The V gene lost 2 bases and the J gene lost 3 bases, with 10 bases spanning the gap. Germline CDR1 and CDR2: LNHDA and SQIVND (reference sequence). DNA for the CDR3: TGTGCCAGTAGTATACAGGGGTACGAAGAGACCCAGTACTTC. Protein: CASSIQGYEETQYF.

The chain uses TRBV21-1 and TRBJ2-7; no DNA check was done on the table's D call, TRBD2. TRBV21-1 is shown as a pseudogene. There are 15 residues in the CDR3. CDR3 loop: CASSKVGETKNEQYF. In DNA form, the CDR3 reads TGTGCCAGCAGCAAAGTAGGAGAGACTAAGAACGAGCAGTACTTC.

The chain couples TRBV2 to TRBJ1-1; possible D gene TRBD1, 6 bases. The germline CDR1 and CDR2 sequences are SNHLY and FYNNEI. The V end lost 10 bases, the J end lost 8 bases, and 14 bases lay between the germline ends. This CDR3 has 11 amino acids. CDR3 residues: CATASGTEAFF. CDR3 nucleotides: TGTGCCACCGCGTCGGGGACAGAAGCTTTCTTT.

This rearrangement joins TRBV30 to TRBJ1-6; 7 bases fit TRBD1. The V and J ends lost 3 bases and 6 bases, in that order; junction bases with no gene match: 8. The CDR3 has 15 amino acids. The germline V gene has CDR1 GTSNPN and CDR2 SVGIG (reference sequence). The CDR3 region is CAWRGGATLNSPLHF. CDR3 in DNA: TGTGCCTGGAGAGGGGGCGCTACTCTTAATTCACCCCTCCACTTT.

The V and J genes are TRBV29-1 and TRBJ2-3; TRBD2 matches 16 bases. The germline V gene encodes CDR1 SQVTM and CDR2 ANQGSEA. The CDR3 covers 15 residues. Losses at the gene ends were 5 bases for V and 5 bases for J; bases not matched to a gene: 4. The CDR3 protein is CSVLGLAGGLDTQYF. The CDR3 bases are TGCAGCGTTCTGGGACTAGCGGGAGGGTTAGATACGCAGTATTTT.

In this sample, this clone turned up a few times. This chain uses TRBV5-4 with TRBJ2-7; TRBD2 matches 8 bases. The CDR3 is 14 residues long. J lost 3 bases, V lost 3 bases, and 5 bases had no gene match. CDR1 and CDR2 from the germline V gene are SGHNT and YYREEE (reference sequence). The CDR3 here is CASSYSGTNYEQYF. The CDR3, as DNA: TGTGCCAGCAGCTATAGCGGGACTAACTACGAGCAGTACTTC.

The genes are TRBV15 and TRBJ2-7; 14 positions match TRBD2. V shed 5 bases and J 3 bases; nucleotides not matched to a gene: 18. This CDR3 is 20 amino acids long. CDR1 is LNHNV and CDR2 is YYDKDF in the germline V gene (reference sequence). The CDR3 protein is CATSAVVPGLAGARRYEQYF. The CDR3 nucleotides read TGTGCCACCAGCGCGGTCGTCCCGGGACTAGCGGGAGCTAGGCGCTACGAGCAGTACTTC.

The chain employs TRBV7-9 and TRBJ2-3; D gene unclear. CDR1 SEHNR and CDR2 FQNEAQ come from the germline V gene (reference sequence). CDR3 size: 15 residues. V dropped 3 bases and J dropped 1 base, with 11 bases sitting between them. The CDR3, as DNA: TGTGCCAGCAGCTTTTCTACTTCTCGCACAGATACGCAGTATTTT. This sequence encodes CASSFSTSRTDTQYF.

The chain is built from TRBV15 and TRBJ2-4; 10 bases are shared with TRBD1. CDR3 length: 13 amino acids. Per germline, CDR1 LNHNV and CDR2 YYDKDF (reference sequence). Unmatched junction bases numbered 1, after V lost 5 bases and J lost 6 bases. CDR3 residues: CATSDRGLNIQYF. The DNA of the CDR3 is TGTGCCACCAGCGACAGGGGGCTAAACATTCAGTACTTC.

The chain recombines TRBV9 with TRBJ1-1; tentatively, D is TRBD1 (6 bases). This CDR3 comprises 14 residues. Trimming took off 6 bases at V and 1 base at J, with 13 bases between the two ends. Germline assignment: CDR1 SGDLS and CDR2 YYNGEE. The CDR3 here is CASNTPGQNTEAFF. The CDR3 DNA reads TGTGCCAGCAACACTCCGGGACAGAACACTGAAGCTTTCTTT.